This is a list of T cell receptor beta chains from one sample in a study of blood T cells in healthy people across ages. From the 5' RACE reads, TCRdb called clonotypes with MiXCR, one entry per CDR3 protein. The data contain 750,000 to 950,000 distinct CDR3 sequences, 53% of them singletons. Material for sequencing was blood. Receptors were obtained from an elderly man in good health. Both conserved end residues are part of each CDR3. D genes are given only for firm matches. Size values are once, few and many counts, or a class for expanded clones, and some rows have none.

J: TRBJ1-5
V: TRBV4-1
D: -
size: -
CDR3: CASSHTYPSNQPQHF
DNA: TGCGCCAGCAGTCACACCTACCCTAGCAATCAGCCCCAGCATTTT

J: TRBJ2-5
V: TRBV18
D: TRBD1
size: -
CDR3: CASSPDRTETQYF
DNA: TGTGCCAGCTCTCCGGACAGGACAGAGACCCAGTACTTC

J: TRBJ2-3
V: TRBV6-5
D: -
size: few
CDR3: CASSSPSGYAYF
DNA: TGTGCCAGCAGCTCGCCGTCCGGATACGCGTATTTT

J: TRBJ2-7
V: TRBV20-1
D: -
size: few
CDR3: CSALGQTRVYEQYF
DNA: TGCAGTGCACTTGGACAAACCAGGGTCTACGAGCAGTACTTC

J: TRBJ2-1
V: TRBV28
D: -
size: few
CDR3: CASSGTPHNEQFF
DNA: TGTGCCAGCAGTGGGACTCCTCACAATGAGCAGTTCTTC

J: TRBJ1-2
V: TRBV27
D: -
size: -
CDR3: CASRTEFYGYTF
DNA: TGTGCCAGCCGGACCGAATTCTATGGCTACACCTTC

J: TRBJ1-6
V: TRBV27
D: -
size: -
CDR3: CASTSGYNSPLHF
DNA: TGTGCCAGCACCAGCGGCTATAATTCACCCCTCCACTTT

J: TRBJ2-4
V: TRBV20-1
D: TRBD2
size: few
CDR3: CSAAPSGGRKNIQYF
DNA: TGCAGTGCTGCGCCTTCGGGGGGGCGAAAGAACATTCAGTACTTC

J: TRBJ2-5
V: TRBV21-1
D: -
size: -
CDR3: CASAPEGQGQETQYF
DNA: TGTGCCAGCGCTCCAGAGGGACAGGGTCAAGAGACCCAGTACTTC

J: TRBJ2-1
V: TRBV5-1
D: -
size: -
CDR3: CASSLQGGGPYNEQFF
DNA: TGCGCCAGCAGCTTACAGGGTGGGGGACCCTACAATGAGCAGTTCTTC

J: TRBJ2-1
V: TRBV12-3/TRBV12-4
D: -
size: -
CDR3: CASSLAGIGEQFF
DNA: TGTGCCAGCAGTTTAGCAGGGATCGGGGAGCAGTTCTTC

J: TRBJ1-6
V: TRBV2
D: -
size: once
CDR3: CASSEGSSPLHF
DNA: TGTGCCAGCAGTGAAGGGTCATCACCCCTCCACTTT

J: TRBJ2-2
V: TRBV5-1
D: -
size: few
CDR3: CASSLDSGDTGELFF
DNA: TGCGCCAGCAGCTTGGATAGCGGAGATACCGGGGAGCTGTTTTTT

J: TRBJ1-1
V: TRBV20-1
D: TRBD1
size: -
CDR3: CSARRQGANTEAFF
DNA: TGCAGTGCTAGGAGACAGGGGGCTAACACTGAAGCTTTCTTT

J: TRBJ2-7
V: TRBV20-1
D: TRBD2
size: few
CDR3: CSAQLAGVPYEQYF
DNA: TGCAGTGCCCAACTAGCGGGAGTGCCCTACGAGCAGTACTTC

J: TRBJ2-1
V: TRBV12-3/TRBV12-4
D: TRBD2
size: -
CDR3: CASSHPGLAGNEQFF
DNA: TGTGCCAGCAGTCACCCGGGACTAGCGGGGAATGAGCAGTTCTTC

J: TRBJ2-6
V: TRBV7-9
D: -
size: -
CDR3: CASSLVERGASGANVLTF
DNA: TGTGCCAGCAGCTTAGTCGAGAGGGGGGCGTCTGGGGCCAACGTCCTGACTTTC